This entry features one TCR beta chain sequence. The sample belongs to a study of blood T cell repertoires in COVID-19. The CDR3 covers 14 residues. Germline V CDR1 and CDR2: MNHEY, SVGAGI. With V trimmed by 2 bases and J by 2 bases, 3 bases remained unmatched. Repertoires were generated with immunoSEQ multiplex PCR, while TCRdb's copy carries only in-frame clones and drops some. The sample holds 60,000 to 85,000 clones; 85% to 90% are singletons and the top ten take 3.5% to 4.5%. Sequenced sample: peripheral blood. The TCR sequence derives from a man aged 50 to 59 with active COVID-19. The V call is TRBV6-5, the J call TRBJ2-7, with 7 bases fitting TRBD1. Here the CDR3 reads CASSYDQGAYEQYF. The CDR3 DNA reads as TGTGCCAGCAGTTACGATCAGGGGGCCTACGAGCAGTACTTC.